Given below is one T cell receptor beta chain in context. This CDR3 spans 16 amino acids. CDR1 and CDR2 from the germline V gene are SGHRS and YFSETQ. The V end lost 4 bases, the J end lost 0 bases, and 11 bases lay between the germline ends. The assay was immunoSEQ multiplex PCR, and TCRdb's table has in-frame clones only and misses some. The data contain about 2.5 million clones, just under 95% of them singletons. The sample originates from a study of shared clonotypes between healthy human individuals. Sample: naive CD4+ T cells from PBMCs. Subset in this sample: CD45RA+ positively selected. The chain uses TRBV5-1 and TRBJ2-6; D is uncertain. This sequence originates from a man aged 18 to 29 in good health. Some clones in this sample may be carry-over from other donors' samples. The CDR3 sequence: CASSPGRVSGANVLTF. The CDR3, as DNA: TGCGCCAGCAGCCCAGGACGCGTCTCTGGGGCCAACGTCCTGACTTTC.